This TCR beta chain was documented in a study of cytomegalovirus exposure and HLA in healthy donors. CDR3 length: 17 amino acids. V gave up 1 base and J gave up 6 bases; unmatched junction bases: 7. From germline, CDR1 is SGHDT and CDR2 YYEEEE. The primer mix had 60 Vbeta and 13 Jbeta primers. Data came from immunoSEQ multiplex PCR; TCRdb stores just in-frame clones and leaves some out. The sample holds 150,000 or so clones, 65% to 85% seen once. The J gene is TRBJ1-4, the V gene TRBV5-6, with TRBD1 matching over 12 bases. This TCR derives from a woman in her thirties or forties in good health and CMV-seropositive. The sample consisted of PBMCs. The CDR3 region is CASSLMGQGAFHEKLFF. DNA for the CDR3: TGTGCCAGCAGCTTGATGGGACAGGGGGCGTTTCATGAAAAACTGTTTTTT.